This record looks at one T cell receptor (beta chain) sequence and its context. The antigen remains undetermined. These data originate in a study of shared clonotypes between healthy human individuals. On the study more broadly: A donor's plate count was three for CD4 naive and three for CD4 memory; CD8 naive had two and CD8 memory one. Regarding the study as a whole: Among a few donors, approximately 5% of naive CD4 clonotypes were found in common.

V was pared by 3 bases and J by 3 bases, with 6 bases of the junction left unmatched. Looked up from germline, CDR1 is SGHNT and CDR2 is YYREEE (reference sequence). CDR3 length: 14 amino acids. Naive CD8 cells, CD45RO-negative and positively selected for CCR7, excluded terminally differentiated effector memory CD45RA+ cells. Each cell subset's genomic DNA was divided evenly among several immunoSEQ plates. Data came from immunoSEQ multiplex PCR; TCRdb stores just in-frame clones and leaves some out. The table shows some 2,000,000 clones, with about 95% occurring only once. This chain connects TRBV5-4 to TRBJ2-7, with 7 bases fitting TRBD2. Sequencing was carried out using naive CD8+ T cells sorted from blood. The clonotype originates from a man aged 18 to 29 in good health. DNA of the CDR3: TGTGCCAGCAGCTCCGGACTAGGTAACTACGAGCAGTACTTC. This gives the protein CASSSGLGNYEQYF.